The 14 T cell receptor beta chains in this list originate from one sample, sequenced in a study of cytotoxic CD8 clonotypes in ibrutinib-treated CLL. The protocol was immunoSEQ multiplex PCR, while the TCRdb copy is restricted to in-frame clones and leaves out a portion. The table has over 200,000 clones, roughly 77% seen once. The sample here was PBMCs, taken after 12 months of ibrutinib treatment. All receptors come from a human donor with chronic lymphocytic leukemia.

J is TRBJ2-7 and V is TRBV9, with D hard to call. The CDR3 is 13 amino acids. Deletions cut 3 bases from V and 6 bases from J, with 13 bases between. Germline assignment: CDR1 SGDLS and CDR2 YYNGEE. CDR3 nucleotides: TGTGCCAGCAGCGCCGACAAATTTACCGAGCAGTACTTC. It encodes CASSADKFTEQYF. The whole variable domain, filled in from reference TRBV9 and TRBJ2-7, reads DSGVTQTPKHLITATGQRVTLRCSPRSGDLSVYWYQQSLDQGLQFLIQYYNGEERAKGNILERFSAQQFPDLHSELNLSSLELGDSALYFCASSADKFTEQYFGPGTRLTVT.

The V call is TRBV9, the J call TRBJ2-1; D unclear. This CDR3 spans 15 amino acids. Germline V gene sequence: CDR1 SGDLS, CDR2 YYNGEE. V was shortened by 3 bases and J by 0 bases, with 10 bases between the two germline ends. The CDR3: CASSARVSSYNEQFF. The DNA for the CDR3 is TGTGCCAGCAGCGCGAGAGTAAGCTCCTACAATGAGCAGTTCTTC.

The rearrangement joins TRBV6-5 to TRBJ2-7; TRBD2 agrees at 11 bases. This CDR3 region has 15 residues. CDR1 is MNHEY and CDR2 is SVGAGI in the germline V gene. V lost 6 bases, J lost 3 bases, and 7 bases stayed unmatched. The CDR3 DNA is TGTGCCAGCAGGCCCGGGACTAGCGGATTCTACGAGCAGTACTTC. Amino acids: CASRPGTSGFYEQYF.

This chain joins TRBV30 and TRBJ1-5; TRBD1 is a possible D gene (5 bases). Germline loops: CDR1 GTSNPN, CDR2 SVGIG (reference sequence). There are 13 residues in the CDR3. The V end was cut by 2 bases, the J end by 7 bases, with 12 bases between. The CDR3 bases are TGTGCCTGGAGTTTAGCCGGGGGGCAGCCCCAGCATTTT. This gives the protein CAWSLAGGQPQHF.

This chain joins TRBV28 and TRBJ2-1; D tentatively fits TRBD1 or TRBD2 (5 bases each). The germline V and J ends were trimmed by 5 bases and 0 bases, with 17 bases remaining between them. Looked up from germline, CDR1 is MDHEN and CDR2 is SYDVKM. This CDR3 is built from 17 residues. This CDR3 reads CASSRPGTISSYNEQFF. The DNA for the CDR3 is TGTGCCAGCAGTCGACCGGGGACCATAAGCTCCTACAATGAGCAGTTCTTC.

This clone was seen only a few times. This rearrangement joins TRBV4-1 to TRBJ1-6, with D perhaps TRBD1 (5 bases). Germline V gene sequence: CDR1 MGHRA, CDR2 YSYEKL. V was cut by 2 bases and J by 9 bases, with 11 bases left in between. The CDR3 totals 14 residues. CDR3 amino acids: CASSQPEGISPLHF. CDR3 in DNA: TGCGCCAGCAGCCAACCCGAGGGGATTTCACCCCTCCACTTT.

This clone was seen a few times. V and J are TRBV6-6 and TRBJ2-5; TRBD2 is a possible D gene (6 bases). Germline V gene sequence: CDR1 MNHNY, CDR2 SVGAGI (reference sequence). This CDR3 has 14 residues. With 6 bases removed from V and 4 bases from J, the gap between germline ends came to 15 bases. Written as DNA, the CDR3 is TGTGCCAGCAGCCGAGCCGGAGGGCTAGAGACCCAGTACTTC. It codes for CASSRAGGLETQYF.

The chain couples TRBV9 to TRBJ1-5; D unresolved. CDR3 length: 13 amino acids. The germline CDR1 and CDR2 sequences are SGDLS and YYNGEE. The V gene lost 5 bases and the J gene lost 2 bases, with 8 bases spanning the gap. The CDR3 protein is CASSPFGNQPQHF. CDR3 nucleotide sequence: TGTGCCAGCAGTCCCTTTGGCAATCAGCCCCAGCATTTT. Variable domain in full (rest from reference TRBV9 and TRBJ1-5): DSGVTQTPKHLITATGQRVTLRCSPRSGDLSVYWYQQSLDQGLQFLIQYYNGEERAKGNILERFSAQQFPDLHSELNLSSLELGDSALYFCASSPFGNQPQHFGDGTRLSIL.

CDR3 DNA sequence: TGTGCCTTCCCCGTCGGGAATCAGCCCCAGCATTTT. It specifies CAFPVGNQPQHF. J is TRBJ1-5 and V is TRBV6-6, with D unresolved. The V end was cut by 11 bases, the J end by 4 bases, with 12 bases between. The CDR3 runs to 12 residues. Germline V gene lookup returns CDR1 MNHNY and CDR2 SVGAGI (reference sequence).

This clone was observed once. The chain joins TRBV4-3 to TRBJ2-3; D is perhaps TRBD1 or TRBD2 (6 bases each). Germline CDR1 is LGHNA and CDR2 is YSLEER. CDR3 size: 17 residues. Trimming shortened V by 2 bases and J by 6 bases, and 21 bases separated the two germline ends. CDR3 region: CASSQPGSAGGWDTQYF. CDR3 DNA: TGCGCCAGCAGCCAACCGGGGTCGGCCGGGGGCTGGGATACGCAGTATTTT.

The sample holds many counts of this clone. The rearrangement uses TRBV6-5 and TRBJ2-7; no reliable D call. Per germline, CDR1 MNHEY and CDR2 SVGAGI. The ends were cut back, 3 bases at V and 3 bases at J, with 15 bases in the middle. The CDR3 is 15 amino acids. Here the CDR3 DNA reads TGTGCCAGCAGTTATGGACGGCAGGCCTACTACGAGCAGTACTTC. As protein: CASSYGRQAYYEQYF.

The J gene is TRBJ2-7, the V gene TRBV18, with 8 bases fitting TRBD1. This CDR3 spans 15 amino acids. From germline, CDR1 is KGHSH and CDR2 LQKENI. V dropped 6 bases and J dropped 3; count of bases not matched to a gene: 10. The CDR3 is CASSQRQGTIYEQYF. The CDR3 region has the DNA TGTGCCAGCTCTCAGCGACAGGGGACCATCTACGAGCAGTACTTC.

V gene TRBV4-1 combines with J gene TRBJ2-3; maybe TRBD1 (6 bases). With 3 bases removed from V and 4 bases from J, the gap between germline ends came to 17 bases. Germline CDR1 reads MGHRA; CDR2 reads YSYEKL. The CDR3 spans 16 residues. This chain's CDR3 is CASSHLPRGVPDTQYF. CDR3 DNA: TGCGCCAGCAGCCATCTCCCCAGGGGAGTCCCAGATACGCAGTATTTT.

This chain joins TRBV4-2 and TRBJ1-2; D is uncertain. The V gene lost 0 bases and the J gene lost 4 bases, with 15 bases spanning the gap. The CDR3 has 16 residues. CDR1 is LGHNA and CDR2 is YNFKEQ in the germline V gene. CDR3 coding DNA: TGTGCCAGCAGCCAAGAAGATGGAGCCGCTGTCTATGGCTACACCTTC. Translating gives CASSQEDGAAVYGYTF.